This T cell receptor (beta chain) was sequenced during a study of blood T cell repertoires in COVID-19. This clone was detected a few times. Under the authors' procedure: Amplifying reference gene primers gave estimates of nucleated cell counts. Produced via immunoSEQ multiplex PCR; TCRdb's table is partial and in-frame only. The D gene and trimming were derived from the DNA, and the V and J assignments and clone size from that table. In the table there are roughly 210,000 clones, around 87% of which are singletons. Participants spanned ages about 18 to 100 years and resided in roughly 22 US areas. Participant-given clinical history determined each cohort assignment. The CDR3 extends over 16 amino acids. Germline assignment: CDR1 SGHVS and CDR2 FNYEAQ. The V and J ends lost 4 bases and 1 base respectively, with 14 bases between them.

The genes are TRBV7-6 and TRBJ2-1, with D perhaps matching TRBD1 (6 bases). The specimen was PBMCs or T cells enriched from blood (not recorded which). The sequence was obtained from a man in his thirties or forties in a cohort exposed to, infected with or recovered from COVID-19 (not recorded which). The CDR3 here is CASSSNPGDSYNEQFF. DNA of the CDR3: TGTGCCAGCAGCTCAAACCCAGGGGATTCCTACAATGAGCAGTTCTTC.